These 13 T cell receptor beta chains were all obtained from the same sample, sequenced in a study of breast tumors, draining lymph nodes, adjacent tissues. Axillary draining lymph nodes of breast cancer patients supplied the node samples. From the multiplex PCR reads, TCRdb called clonotypes with MiXCR, one entry per CDR3 protein. Counted here are about 200,000 distinct CDR3 sequences, 31% occurring once; the ten biggest clones make up roughly 4%. Sequencing used axillary lymph node tissue. Receptor source: a female donor with breast cancer. Some clones in this sample may be carry-over from other donors' samples.

The table lists this clonotype with many counts. This chain joins TRBV7-2 and TRBJ1-2, with D perhaps matching TRBD1 (6 bases). V was shortened by 1 base and J by 12 bases, with 18 bases between the two germline ends. There are 14 residues in the CDR3. Germline CDR1 SGHTA, CDR2 FQGNSA. The CDR3 DNA reads as TGTGCCAGCAGCTTAGGAGGGGGGAGGGGCGGCCACACCTTC. Translation: CASSLGGGRGGHTF.

The rearrangement links TRBV20-1 to TRBJ1-1; a possible D gene is TRBD1 (6 bases). The CDR3 runs 13 residues. Germline-derived CDR1 and CDR2 are DFQATT and SNEGSKA (reference sequence). Trimming cost V 6 bases and J 0 bases, with 11 bases left between them. CDR3 protein: CSARTGMNTEAFF. The CDR3 DNA reads as TGCAGTGCACGAACAGGGATGAACACTGAAGCTTTCTTT.

Comments on this clonotype: This may be a read error, as it is one base from a much larger clone. J is TRBJ2-1 and V is TRBV20-1; 7 bases fit TRBD1. Per germline, CDR1 DFQATT and CDR2 SNEGSKA (reference sequence). CDR3 length: 15 amino acids. V trimming: 3 bases; J trimming: 6 bases; junction bases outside the gene matches: 11. CDR3 nucleotides: TGCAGTGCTAGTTTAAGGGGGCCGGGCTCCAATGAGCAGTTCTTC. Protein: CSASLRGPGSNEQFF.

This clonotype was picked up many times. The chain is built from TRBV20-1 and TRBJ1-2; 9 nucleotides align to TRBD1. In germline, CDR1 is DFQATT, CDR2 SNEGSKA (reference sequence). J was trimmed by 4 bases and V by 0 bases; bases with no gene match: 9. The CDR3 loop spans 16 amino acids. The CDR3: CSAREGTGSLSYGYTF. CDR3 bases: TGCAGTGCTAGAGAGGGGACAGGGTCATTATCCTATGGCTACACCTTC.

This clonotype was counted at least ten times. The chain combines TRBV4-1 with TRBJ1-6; D is perhaps TRBD1 (5 bases). Germline V gene data show CDR1 as MGHRA and CDR2 as YSYEKL. The CDR3 runs to 15 residues. Trimming removed 0 bases from V and 7 bases from J, with 10 bases in between. The CDR3 DNA reads TGCGCCAGCAGCCAAGATGGGACCGGCAATTCACCCCTCCACTTT. Protein sequence: CASSQDGTGNSPLHF.

In DNA form, the CDR3 reads TGTGCCAGCAGTGTAAGGGACAGGGGCTACACCTTC. It translates to CASSVRDRGYTF. This chain uses TRBV7-9 with TRBJ1-2, with 8 bases identical to TRBD1. The CDR3 has 12 residues. The V gene's germline CDR1 is SEHNR and CDR2 FQNEAQ (reference sequence). V lost 6 bases and J lost 8; bases outside the gene matches: 5. Using reference TRBV7-9 and TRBJ1-2 for the parts outside the CDR3, the full variable domain is DTGVSQNPRHKITKRGQNVTFRCDPISEHNRLYWYRQTLGQGPEFLTYFQNEAQLEKSRLLSDRFSAERPKGSFSTLEIQRTEQGDSAMYLCASSVRDRGYTFGSGTRLTVV.

This clonotype was seen ten or more times. The rearrangement uses TRBV9 and TRBJ2-3; 8 nucleotides match TRBD2. V lost 2 bases to trimming and J lost 7 bases; unmatched junction nucleotides: 6. CDR1 and CDR2 from the germline V gene are SGDLS and YYNGEE. The CDR3 covers 14 residues. Here the CDR3 reads CASSVGTSLNTQYF. DNA of the CDR3: TGTGCCAGCAGCGTTGGGACTAGTCTCAATACGCAGTATTTT.

As regards this clonotype: This may stem from a read error, because a much larger clone lies one nucleotide away. This rearrangement joins TRBV3-1 to TRBJ1-2; D is perhaps TRBD1 (5 bases). The V and J ends lost 0 bases and 7 bases respectively, with 9 bases between them. CDR1 is LGHDT, CDR2 YNNKEL, per germline (reference sequence). There are 13 residues in the CDR3. The CDR3 sequence is CASSQDKGLGYTF. The CDR3 DNA is TGTGCCAGCAGCCAAGATAAGGGGCTTGGCTACACCTTC.

This clonotype appeared once. A read error may produce the germline difference seen at one junction end. The J gene is TRBJ2-5, the V gene TRBV25-1; D call uncertain. Germline CDR1 is MGHDK and CDR2 is SYGVNS. The CDR3 runs to 14 residues. The CDR3 here is CACSATLDEETQYF. As DNA, the CDR3 is TGTGCCTGCAGTGCTACCCTGGACGAGGAGACCCAGTACTTC.

This clonotype was counted at least ten times. One junction end does not reproduce the germline sequence, and a read error may be involved. The V and J genes are TRBV7-3 and TRBJ2-3; TRBD2 is a possible D gene (5 bases). The CDR3 spans 14 residues. Germline V lookup: CDR1 SGHTA, CDR2 FQGTGA. The CDR3 DNA follows: TGTGCCAGCAGCTTCGGCGGAGGAGGAGATGCGCAGTATTTT. Translation gives CASSFGGGGDAQYF.

This clonotype has just a few counts. The rearrangement joins TRBV7-9 to TRBJ1-1; D ambiguous. V was trimmed by 5 bases and J by 10 bases, leaving 17 bases between them. Germline CDR1 reads SEHNR; CDR2 reads FQNEAQ (reference sequence). The CDR3 consists of 13 residues. In DNA, the CDR3 is TGTGCCAGCAGCCATTCTTCGGGCATAGCAGCTTTCTTT. This sequence encodes CASSHSSGIAAFF.

About this clonotype itself: The CDR3 carries no conserved terminal phenylalanine or tryptophan, so it likely arises from a read error. The DNA is omitted, as the CDR3 cannot be located on it reliably, and the CDR3 follows TCRdb's listing. This chain joins TRBV7-9 and TRBJ2-5; TRBD1, as called in the table, went unchecked against the DNA. CDR1 and CDR2 (germline): SEHNR, FQNEAQ (reference sequence). The CDR3 has 8 residues if both end residues are counted. This chain's CDR3 is CASNDPGT.

Points on this clonotype: A much larger clone differs from this one at a single base, so this may be a read error. This likely comes from a read error, as the CDR3 has no conserved phenylalanine or tryptophan at its end. The V gene is TRBV3-1, the J gene TRBJ2-5; 9 bases agree with TRBD2. The CDR3 is 15 amino acids. V shed 0 bases and J 5 bases; nucleotides not matched to a gene: 4. Germline V gene sequence: CDR1 LGHDT, CDR2 YNNKEL (reference sequence). The CDR3 DNA reads TGTGCCAGCAGCCAAGATCAGGCGGGGGGGGAGACCCAGTACCTC. Amino acid sequence: CASSQDQAGGETQYL.